What follows are 32 T cell receptor beta chains derived from one specimen sequenced in a study of blood T cell repertoires in COVID-19. Sequencing used immunoSEQ multiplex PCR; TCRdb keeps in-frame clones, though not all of them. The table has roughly 62,000 clones, 65% to 80% seen once; the top ten hold 18%. The sample taken for sequencing was peripheral blood. Receptors were obtained from a man between 60 and 75 years old with acute or convalescent COVID-19.

The CDR3 DNA is TGTGCCAGTAGTACCCTACTTGCCGGGGAGCTGTTTTTT. It translates to CASSTLLAGELFF. The V call is TRBV19, the J call TRBJ2-2, with unresolved D. This CDR3 is 13 amino acids long. From germline, CDR1 is LNHDA and CDR2 SQIVND (reference sequence). V gave up 4 bases and J gave up 6 bases, with 9 bases separating them.

The rearrangement joins TRBV12-3 or TRBV12-4 to TRBJ1-2; D unresolved. The CDR3 extends over 11 amino acids. Trimming took 3 bases from V and 8 from J, leaving 7 bases between them. The CDR3 spells CASSFRGGYTF. CDR3 sequence (DNA): TGTGCCAGCAGTTTCAGAGGAGGCTACACCTTC.

The chain combines TRBV5-1 with TRBJ1-1, with unresolved D. Trimming removed 1 base at V and 1 base at J, with 5 bases between. From germline, CDR1 is SGHRS and CDR2 YFSETQ. The CDR3 loop spans 13 amino acids. CDR3 region: CASSLFGNTEAFF. DNA for the CDR3: TGCGCCAGCAGCTTGTTCGGGAACACTGAAGCTTTCTTT.

The chain carries TRBV27 and TRBJ2-7, with D perhaps matching TRBD1 (5 bases). Germline CDR1 and CDR2: MNHEY and SMNVEV (reference sequence). V lost 10 bases, J lost 3 bases, and 10 bases lay in between. The CDR3 length is 11 residues. As DNA, the CDR3 is TGTGCCACTCAGGGCCTCTACGAGCAGTACTTC. Translation gives CATQGLYEQYF.

The V and J genes are TRBV28 and TRBJ1-1; 11 nucleotides align to TRBD1. The germline gives CDR1 MDHEN, CDR2 SYDVKM. The CDR3 contains 13 residues. V dropped 6 bases and J dropped 4; count of bases not matched to a gene: 1. The CDR3 DNA follows: TGTGCCAGCAGGGGACAGGGGGGCACTGAAGCTTTCTTT. Its translation: CASRGQGGTEAFF.

V usage is TRBV27 and J usage is TRBJ2-7; 9 nucleotides align to TRBD1. The CDR3 spans 14 residues. Trimming cost V 3 bases and J 3 bases; bases outside gene matches: 3. CDR1 MNHEY and CDR2 SMNVEV come from the germline V gene (reference sequence). The CDR3 reads CASSFGTGYYEQYF. The CDR3 DNA is TGTGCCAGCAGTTTCGGGACAGGGTACTACGAGCAGTACTTC.

V usage is TRBV7-8 and J usage is TRBJ1-6, with unresolved D. V gave up 8 bases and J gave up 9 bases, with 20 bases separating them. Per germline, CDR1 SGHVS and CDR2 FQNEAQ. This CDR3 comprises 15 residues. CDR3 region: CASGGISSSGSPLHF. The CDR3 DNA sequence: TGTGCCAGCGGAGGGATCTCTTCTTCGGGTTCACCCCTCCACTTT.

This clone was counted once. The genes are TRBV28 and TRBJ2-3; no clear D gene. Germline CDR1 reads MDHEN; CDR2 reads SYDVKM. Trimming took 8 bases from V and 1 from J, leaving 10 bases between them. The CDR3 covers 13 residues. The CDR3 sequence: CASGVVGTDTQYF. The CDR3 DNA reads as TGTGCCAGCGGAGTGGTGGGCACAGATACGCAGTATTTT.

The V call is TRBV30, the J call TRBJ1-5, with a tentative D call TRBD1 (5 bases). This CDR3 is 13 amino acids long. The ends were cut back, 1 base at V and 7 bases at J, with 11 bases in the middle. Germline CDR1 reads GTSNPN; CDR2 reads SVGIG (reference sequence). The CDR3 region is CAWSDGEGQPQHF. CDR3 bases: TGTGCCTGGAGTGACGGGGAGGGGCAGCCCCAGCATTTT.

The V and J genes are TRBV3-1 (or the pseudogene TRBV3-2) and TRBJ2-7; 7 nucleotides match TRBD2. Looked up from germline, CDR1 is LGHDT and CDR2 is YNNKEL (reference sequence). Unmatched junction bases numbered 4, after V lost 3 bases and J lost 8 bases. This CDR3 spans 12 amino acids. CDR3 protein: CASSQGEGQQYF. In nucleotides, the CDR3 is TGTGCCAGCAGCCAGGGGGAGGGTCAGCAGTACTTC.

The V and J genes are TRBV27 and TRBJ2-7; 7 nucleotides align to TRBD1. This CDR3 region has 15 residues. CDR1 is MNHEY and CDR2 is SMNVEV in the germline V gene (reference sequence). After removal of 0 bases from V and 6 bases from J, the junction contained 8 bases not matched to a gene. CDR3 coding DNA: TGTGCCAGCAGTTTATCGCCGGGACAGACCTTCGAGCAGTACTTC. It is translated as CASSLSPGQTFEQYF.

The rearrangement links TRBV25-1 to TRBJ2-5; 11 bases are a match to TRBD2. The ends lost 3 bases at V and 5 bases at J; junction bases unmatched: 11. This CDR3 is built from 17 residues. Germline values: CDR1 MGHDK, CDR2 SYGVNS. CDR3 DNA sequence: TGTGCCAGCAGTGAGGCTTCTAGCGGGAGGAGTAGCGAGACCCAGTACTTC. Translation gives CASSEASSGRSSETQYF.

The chain couples TRBV5-1 to TRBJ2-3; 9 nucleotides agree with TRBD1. This CDR3 is built from 17 residues. V was clipped by 4 bases and J by 0 bases; unmatched bases: 9. Germline V gene lookup returns CDR1 SGHRS and CDR2 YFSETQ. The CDR3 spells CASSRDREVFSTDTQYF. DNA for the CDR3: TGCGCCAGCAGCCGGGACAGGGAGGTTTTTAGCACAGATACGCAGTATTTT.

The rearrangement joins TRBV2 to TRBJ1-4; weak D call: TRBD1 (5 bases). Germline values: CDR1 SNHLY, CDR2 FYNNEI. The CDR3 has 15 residues. V was trimmed by 10 bases and J by 1 base, leaving 16 bases between them. The CDR3 loop reads CATLRGSETNEKLFF. The CDR3 nucleotides read TGTGCCACCCTCCGGGGGTCGGAAACTAATGAAAAACTGTTTTTT.

V gene TRBV29-1 combines with J gene TRBJ2-3; weak D call: TRBD2 (6 bases). V gave up 4 bases and J gave up 5 bases, with 10 bases separating them. The CDR3 spans 12 residues. The germline gives CDR1 SQVTM, CDR2 ANQGSEA. The CDR3 sequence: CSVGTGGDTQYF. The CDR3 nucleotides are TGCAGCGTTGGAACCGGGGGAGATACGCAGTATTTT.

The J gene is TRBJ2-1, the V gene TRBV27, with D possibly matching TRBD2 (6 bases). With 1 base removed from V and 7 bases from J, the gap between germline ends came to 11 bases. The CDR3 has 14 amino acids. CDR1 and CDR2 (germline): MNHEY, SMNVEV (reference sequence). The CDR3 coding sequence is TGTGCCAGCAGTTTATTCGGGAGTAATAATGAGCAGTTCTTC. It codes for CASSLFGSNNEQFF.

This rearrangement joins TRBV27 to TRBJ1-6; possibly TRBD1 for D (5 bases). Germline lookup yields CDR1 MNHEY and CDR2 SMNVEV (reference sequence). The CDR3 runs 13 residues. Trimming left V 4 bases short and J 5 bases short, with 6 bases between. The CDR3, as DNA: TGTGCCAGCAGTTCGACAGATAATTCACCCCTCCACTTT. It is translated as CASSSTDNSPLHF.

This chain joins TRBV5-5 and TRBJ2-7; unclear D gene. V lost 0 bases and J lost 7, with 14 bases in between. Germline V gene data show CDR1 as SGHKS and CDR2 as YYEKEE (reference sequence). The CDR3 has 14 residues. This CDR3 reads CASSLGSARLEQYF. The CDR3 region has the DNA TGTGCCAGCAGCTTGGGGAGCGCCCGTTTAGAGCAGTACTTC.

This chain joins TRBV9 and TRBJ1-1; 9 positions match TRBD1. J gave up 3 bases and V 2 bases, and 11 bases lay outside the gene matches. Germline V gene data show CDR1 as SGDLS and CDR2 as YYNGEE. The CDR3 is made up of 17 amino acids. The CDR3 DNA follows: TGTGCCAGCAGCGTGGGTCCGTGGGACAGGGTGGACACTGAAGCTTTCTTT. It specifies CASSVGPWDRVDTEAFF. The full variable domain, rest sourced from reference TRBV9 and TRBJ1-1, is DSGVTQTPKHLITATGQRVTLRCSPRSGDLSVYWYQQSLDQGLQFLIQYYNGEERAKGNILERFSAQQFPDLHSELNLSSLELGDSALYFCASSVGPWDRVDTEAFFGQGTRLTVV.

Comment on this clone: The same CDR3 is also encoded by other DNA sequences in this sample. This sequence joins TRBV7-2 and TRBJ2-7; D may be TRBD1 (5 bases). Germline lookup yields CDR1 SGHTA and CDR2 FQGNSA. CDR3 length equals 13 residues. The germline V and J ends were trimmed by 1 base and 2 bases, with 6 bases remaining between them. The CDR3 reads CASSLVGAYEQYF. The CDR3 nucleotides read TGTGCCAGCAGCTTAGTAGGGGCCTACGAGCAGTACTTC.

This clone was seen a single time. V usage is TRBV11-3 and J usage is TRBJ2-2; 12 bases fit TRBD2. In germline, CDR1 is SGHNT, CDR2 YENEEA. V dropped 5 bases and J dropped 1; count of bases not matched to a gene: 2. The CDR3 runs to 16 residues. The CDR3 bases are TGTGCCAGCAGCCGGACTAGCGGGGTGAACACCGGGGAGCTGTTTTTT. The encoded protein is CASSRTSGVNTGELFF.

The chain links TRBV7-9 to TRBJ2-7; the match to TRBD2 covers 12 bases. The CDR3 spans 16 residues. CDR1 and CDR2 (germline): SEHNR, FQNEAQ (reference sequence). After removal of 2 bases from V and 6 bases from J, the junction contained 8 bases not matched to a gene. The CDR3 region has the DNA TGTGCCAGCAGCTTATTTCCTAGCGGGAGGGCCGCCGAGCAGTACTTC. Its protein is CASSLFPSGRAAEQYF.

V is TRBV30 and J is TRBJ1-4, with D possibly matching TRBD1 (6 bases). The V end was cut by 7 bases, the J end by 7 bases, with 10 bases between. CDR1 is GTSNPN, CDR2 SVGIG, per germline (reference sequence). The CDR3 loop spans 11 amino acids. The CDR3 sequence: CASQGSEKLFF. The DNA for the CDR3 is TGTGCCTCACAGGGAAGTGAAAAACTGTTTTTT.

This chain connects TRBV27 to TRBJ1-1, with D unresolved. V lost 6 bases to trimming and J lost 1 base, with 9 bases between them. Germline V gives CDR1 MNHEY, CDR2 SMNVEV (reference sequence). The CDR3 length is 13 residues. CDR3 nucleotide sequence: TGTGCCAGCAGGCCTCGGAGGAACACTGAAGCTTTCTTT. Translating it yields CASRPRRNTEAFF.

V is TRBV28 and J is TRBJ1-5; D is perhaps TRBD1 (5 bases). The V end lost 6 bases, the J end lost 4 bases, and 13 bases lay between the germline ends. Germline V lookup: CDR1 MDHEN, CDR2 SYDVKM. The CDR3 consists of 14 residues. This CDR3 is CASSATAPNQPQHF. The CDR3 DNA reads TGTGCCAGCAGCGCGACAGCCCCGAATCAGCCCCAGCATTTT.

The rearrangement links TRBV29-1 to TRBJ2-1; D not resolved. The CDR3 is 14 residues long. CDR1 is SQVTM, CDR2 ANQGSEA, per germline. The V end was cut by 6 bases, the J end by 0 bases, with 12 bases between. The CDR3 bases are TGCAGCGTCCCCGACACGAGCTCCTACAATGAGCAGTTCTTC. This codes for CSVPDTSSYNEQFF.

CDR3 nucleotide sequence: TGTGCCTGGAAACCCAGGGTGAACACTGAAGCTTTCTTT. Protein sequence: CAWKPRVNTEAFF. The gene calls are TRBV30 and TRBJ1-1, with a tentative D call TRBD1 (5 bases). Deletions cut 4 bases from V and 0 bases from J, with 9 bases between. CDR1 is GTSNPN and CDR2 is SVGIG in the germline V gene (reference sequence). The CDR3 is made up of 13 amino acids.

The chain uses TRBV30 and TRBJ1-6; no definite D call. CDR1 is GTSNPN, CDR2 SVGIG, per germline (reference sequence). CDR3 length: 13 amino acids. V lost 3 bases to trimming and J lost 3 bases, with 6 bases between them. The CDR3 protein is CAWRVSYNSPLHF. DNA for the CDR3: TGTGCCTGGAGAGTCAGCTATAATTCACCCCTCCACTTT.

The chain uses TRBV29-1 and TRBJ2-2; D is perhaps TRBD2 (5 bases). CDR1 and CDR2 from the germline V gene are SQVTM and ANQGSEA. V lost 5 bases and J lost 6, with 13 bases in between. The CDR3 totals 13 residues. The CDR3 loop reads CSVTRSGAGELFF. The CDR3 nucleotides are TGCAGCGTTACTAGATCCGGAGCCGGGGAGCTGTTTTTT.

The chain has TRBV19 and TRBJ1-1; D remains unclear. The CDR3 has 14 amino acids. The V end lost 7 bases, the J end lost 3 bases, and 15 bases lay between the germline ends. Germline V gene data show CDR1 as LNHDA and CDR2 as SQIVND (reference sequence). Here the CDR3 reads CASNPYTSHTEAFF. CDR3 coding DNA: TGTGCCAGTAACCCGTATACATCTCACACTGAAGCTTTCTTT.

The genes are TRBV27 and TRBJ2-7; 12 positions agree with TRBD2. Per germline, CDR1 MNHEY and CDR2 SMNVEV (reference sequence). V was clipped by 4 bases and J by 8 bases; unmatched bases: 12. The CDR3 contains 16 residues. CDR3 sequence: CASSYTDLAGGSKQYF. The CDR3 DNA sequence: TGTGCCAGCAGTTATACCGATCTAGCGGGAGGGTCCAAGCAGTACTTC.

V is TRBV7-2 and J is TRBJ1-1; 9 bases match TRBD1. CDR3 length: 15 amino acids. Germline assignment: CDR1 SGHTA and CDR2 FQGNSA. Trimming at V came to 3 bases and at J to 3 bases, leaving 5 bases not matched to a gene. In DNA, the CDR3 is TGTGCCAGCAGCTTCAATACAGGGGGCTACACTGAAGCTTTCTTT. Protein: CASSFNTGGYTEAFF.